This T cell receptor (beta chain) was recorded in a study of blood T cells in healthy people across ages (dated by TCRdb to about 2015). Regarding the research as a whole: In model experiments, template switching captured roughly one uniquely barcoded TCR beta cDNA molecule for every two T cells. The donors were split into four age groups: young (average roughly 15 years), middle-aged (39), aged (approximately 59) and long-lived (roughly 77). To avoid experimental bias, donors of different ages were distributed randomly across sequencing lanes. For two donors (one aged 18 to 29 and one aged 80 or older), the study analyzed two additional independent replicas of 1 million unique cDNA reads from the same blood draw. The study measured age-related changes in TCR beta repertoire diversity using deep sequencing normalized with unique cDNA molecular identifiers.

Based on the germline V gene, the CDR1 and CDR2 sequences are SGHTA and FQGNSA. The CDR3 contains 14 residues, cysteine and phenylalanine counted. Only the CDR3 portion is preserved as DNA: 42 bases, with reading frame beginning at the first base. V is reduced by 5 bases and J by 3 bases, leaving a spacing of 14 bases between them. This clonotype has only a few counts. Its antigen remains undetermined. There are no base qualities to consult, and no much larger clone falls within one base. Findings and caveats that apply to the study as a whole: Since profiling was done on bulk unsorted PBMCs, naive and antigen-experienced compartments could not be conclusively compared. The long-lived group showed more naive CD4+ T cells, fewer expanded clones and increased TCR diversity than the aged group, suggesting age selection. There was a strong correlation between observed TCR beta diversity and the percentage of naive T cells measured by flow cytometry. Donor CMV infection status was unknown, potentially confounding age-related changes in expanded clonotypes. As age increased, observed TCR beta diversity per million T cells dropped in a roughly linear way, and a significant reduction was already evident by age around 41. Total diversity estimates from one million sequenced T cells were considered lower bounds and underestimates.

Libraries were made using 5' RACE. Sequencing was carried out with an Illumina HiSeq 2500. A second about 6 to 11 cycle PCR used a sample-barcoded 5' primer and a J-beta primer mix. Each TCR beta cDNA molecule received a unique molecular identifier from a template-switch 5' adaptor carrying 12 random nucleotides. Each sample yielded at least 3 million CDR3-containing paired-end reads. All of the RNA was converted into first-strand cDNA using the Mint cDNA synthesis kit, with a TRBC-specific oligonucleotide serving as the primer. Following uracil-DNA glycosylase treatment, a first 18-cycle PCR with universal primers M1SS and BC2_uni_R was performed on all cDNA. As for the authors' bioinformatics: Each sample was normalized by randomly selecting 1 million high-quality reads, each carrying a distinct molecular identifier. Instead of being binned into consensus sequences, reads that shared molecular identifiers were thrown out. MiTCR, set to a Q25 quality threshold and the strictest error-elimination algorithm, was used for CDR3 identification, clonotype clustering and error correction. Lower-bound total TCR beta diversity was estimated with a nonparametric unseen species model using Euler transformation. The public reads were run again by TCRdb, first through fastp at Q25 and then through MiXCR, and only productive beta chains were kept. Identical CDR3 proteins give one entry, which carries the most common genes and DNA. In this record, the V and J calls reflect TCRdb's handling and not the investigators' own analysis. In all, the sample holds about 600,000 distinct CDR3 sequences, and roughly 48% of those were seen once. The top ten hold roughly 24% of the sample.

The donors were 40 or so Caucasian individuals from Russia, aged roughly 6 to 90 years, who were systemically healthy. Each donor gave ten milliliters of peripheral blood, collected into EDTA-treated Vacutainer tubes. PBMCs were isolated by Ficoll-Paque density-gradient centrifugation, with at least 6 million obtained per sample. Total RNA, at least 6 micrograms per sample, was extracted from PBMCs with Trizol reagent. Naive CD45RAhigh/CD27high T cell percentages were measured by flow cytometry on a PBMC aliquot from every donor. Sample: blood. The V and J segments used are TRBV7-2 and TRBJ2-7; the D element could tentatively be TRBD1 or TRBD2, as 5 bases agree for each. The TCR sequence derives from a man at least 80 years old in good health. The DNA is as follows: TGTGCCAGCAGCCCCCGGGACGGGAACTACGAGCAGTACTTC. It translates as CASSPRDGNYEQYF.